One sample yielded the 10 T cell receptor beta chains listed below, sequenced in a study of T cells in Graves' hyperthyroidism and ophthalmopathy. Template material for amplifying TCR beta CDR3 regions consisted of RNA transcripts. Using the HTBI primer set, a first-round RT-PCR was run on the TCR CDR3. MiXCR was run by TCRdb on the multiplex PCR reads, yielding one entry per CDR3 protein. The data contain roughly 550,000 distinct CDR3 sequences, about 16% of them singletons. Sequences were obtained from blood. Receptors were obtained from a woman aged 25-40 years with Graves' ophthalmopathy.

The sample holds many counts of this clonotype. The CDR3 DNA is TGCGCCAGCAGCCAGGACAGGGGGCGCTGGCCTGAAGCTTTCTTT. Encoded protein: CASSQDRGRWPEAFF. The chain joins TRBV4-1 to TRBJ1-1; 11 bases fit TRBD1. The CDR3 loop spans 15 amino acids. CDR1 and CDR2 (germline): MGHRA, YSYEKL. After removal of 3 bases from V and 6 bases from J, the junction contained 6 bases not matched to a gene.

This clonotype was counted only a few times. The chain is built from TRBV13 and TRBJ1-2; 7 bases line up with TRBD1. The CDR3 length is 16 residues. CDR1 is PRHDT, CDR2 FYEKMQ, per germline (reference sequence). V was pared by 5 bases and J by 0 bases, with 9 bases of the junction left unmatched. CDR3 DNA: TGTGCCAGCAGCCCGGAAGGGACAGAAGCTAACTATGGCTACACCTTC. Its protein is CASSPEGTEANYGYTF.

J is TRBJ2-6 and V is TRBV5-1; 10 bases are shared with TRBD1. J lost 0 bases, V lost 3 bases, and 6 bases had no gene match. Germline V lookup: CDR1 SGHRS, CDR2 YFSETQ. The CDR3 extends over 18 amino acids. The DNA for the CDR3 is TGCGCCAGCAGCTGGGGACAGGGGTCTTTCTCTGGGGCCAACGTCCTGACTTTC. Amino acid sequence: CASSWGQGSFSGANVLTF.

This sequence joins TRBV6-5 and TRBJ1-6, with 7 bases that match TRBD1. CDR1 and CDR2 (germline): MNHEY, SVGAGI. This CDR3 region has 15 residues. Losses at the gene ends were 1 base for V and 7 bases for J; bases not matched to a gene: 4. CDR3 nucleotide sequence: TGTGCCAGCAGTTACTGGGGGGACAGAAATTCACCCCTCCACTTT. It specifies CASSYWGDRNSPLHF.

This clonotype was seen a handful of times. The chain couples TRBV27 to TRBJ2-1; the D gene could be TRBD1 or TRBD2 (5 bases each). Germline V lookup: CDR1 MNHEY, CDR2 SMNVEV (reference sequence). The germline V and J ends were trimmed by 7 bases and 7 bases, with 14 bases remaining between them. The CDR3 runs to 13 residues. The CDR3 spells CASNPGPSNEQFF. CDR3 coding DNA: TGTGCCAGCAATCCGGGACCTTCGAATGAGCAGTTCTTC.

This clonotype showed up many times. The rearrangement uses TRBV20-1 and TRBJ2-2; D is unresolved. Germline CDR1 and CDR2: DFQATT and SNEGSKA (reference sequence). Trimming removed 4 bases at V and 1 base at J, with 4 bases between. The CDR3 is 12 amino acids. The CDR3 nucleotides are TGCAGTGCTATTCAGAACACCGGGGAGCTGTTTTTT. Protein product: CSAIQNTGELFF.

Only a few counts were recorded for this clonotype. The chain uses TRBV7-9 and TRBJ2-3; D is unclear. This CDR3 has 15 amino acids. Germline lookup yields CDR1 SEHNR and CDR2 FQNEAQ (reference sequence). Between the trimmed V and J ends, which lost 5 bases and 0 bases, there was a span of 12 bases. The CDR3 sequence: CASSVFDLSTDTQYF. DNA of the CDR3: TGTGCCAGCAGCGTCTTCGACCTGAGCACAGATACGCAGTATTTT.

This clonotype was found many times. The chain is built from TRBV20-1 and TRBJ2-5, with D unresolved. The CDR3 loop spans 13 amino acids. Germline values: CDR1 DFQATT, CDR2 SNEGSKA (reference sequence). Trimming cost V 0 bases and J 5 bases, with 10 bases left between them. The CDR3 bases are TGCAGTGCTAGAGATCCCTCTTGGGAGACCCAGTACTTC. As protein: CSARDPSWETQYF.

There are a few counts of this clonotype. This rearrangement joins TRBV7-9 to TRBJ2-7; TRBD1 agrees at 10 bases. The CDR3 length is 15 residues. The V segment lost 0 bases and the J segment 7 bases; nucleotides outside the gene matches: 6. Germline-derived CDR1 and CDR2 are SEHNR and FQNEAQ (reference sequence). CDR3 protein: CASSLAGTGVGEQYF. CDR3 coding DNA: TGTGCCAGCAGCTTAGCCGGGACAGGGGTGGGAGAGCAGTACTTC.

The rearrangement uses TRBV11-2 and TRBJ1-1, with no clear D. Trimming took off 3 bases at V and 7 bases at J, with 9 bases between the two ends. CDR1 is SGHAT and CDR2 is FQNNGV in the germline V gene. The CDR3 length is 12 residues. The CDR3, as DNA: TGTGCCAGCAGCTTCGCCGGTGGTGAAGCTTTCTTT. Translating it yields CASSFAGGEAFF.